The T cell receptor beta chain under discussion was sequenced for a study of CD8 T cells in ankylosing spondylitis. General observations from the study: Past studies reported some motif variants in reactive arthritis synovial fluid and blood. Disease-linked clones were reportedly significantly enriched in matched ankylosing spondylitis synovial fluid. A motif in TCR beta, a set of roughly eight highly homologous variants, appeared characteristic of ankylosing spondylitis blood. Clones linked with disease were CD8+ and fairly uncommon in the peripheral blood.

This clonotype was seen more than once but under ten times. Its antigen is undetermined. Generation of TCR beta libraries employed quantitative 5'-RACE incorporating molecular barcodes. TCRdb re-derived calls from the 5' RACE reads in MiXCR, one entry per CDR3 protein. The table lists about 450,000 distinct CDR3 sequences, 25% to 30% of them singletons. The germline gives CDR1 SGHRS, CDR2 YFSETQ. The CDR3 is 17 amino acids. V shed 2 bases and J shed 2 bases, with 20 bases lying between them. This chain joins TRBV5-1 and TRBJ2-7; D may be TRBD1 (5 bases). The clonotype was recovered from a male donor with ankylosing spondylitis. Sequenced material: blood, either unsorted or a sorted T cell fraction (not recorded which). The CDR3 loop reads CASSLLQGSIDPYEQYF. For the CDR3, the DNA is TGCGCCAGCAGCTTACTCCAGGGCAGTATTGATCCCTACGAGCAGTACTTC. Supplemented by reference TRBV5-1 and TRBJ2-7, the full variable domain reads KAGVTQTPRYLIKTRGQQVTLSCSPISGHRSVSWYQQTPGQGLQFLFEYFSETQRNKGNFPGRFSGRQFSNSRSEMNVSTLELGDSALYLCASSLLQGSIDPYEQYFGPGTRLTVT.